The text below deals with one T cell receptor beta chain. Its antigen is currently unknown. Amplification used 60 Vbeta primers and 13 Jbeta primers. Profiled with immunoSEQ multiplex PCR; TCRdb holds only in-frame clones, not every one. The sample shows about 200,000 clones, 70% to 80% of them seen only once. This sample is part of a study of cytomegalovirus exposure and HLA in healthy donors. Across the study: In a previous analysis, about 100 million unique TCR beta sequences were found from 150 million to 200 million T cells. When 350 to 400 donors were genotyped, roughly 82% of them were found to fall in the Caucasian-associated ancestry cluster.

Findings and limits, study-wide: It has been reported that TCR beta sequences accurately predicted the HLA-A and HLA-B alleles of most subjects.

The CDR3 loop spans 14 amino acids. Per the germline V gene, CDR1 is MDHEN and CDR2 is SYDVKM. V lost 6 bases and J lost 0, with 11 bases in between. The TCR originated in a man aged 25 to 45 in good health and CMV-seronegative. Sequenced material: PBMCs. The chain links TRBV28 to TRBJ1-2; D is unresolved. The CDR3 DNA reads TGTGCCAGCAGACCCTATACAGCTAACTATGGCTACACCTTC. This codes for CASRPYTANYGYTF.